What follows is one TCR beta chain and its context. Its specificity is not known. This was a deep-level run. TCRdb keeps only in-frame clones here, not all; method: immunoSEQ multiplex PCR. Counted here are about 2.3 million clones, 85% to 95% occurring once; the ten biggest clones make up approximately 0.41%. This specimen comes from a study of shared clonotypes between healthy human individuals. Germline V lookup: CDR1 LNHDA, CDR2 SQIVND (reference sequence). V was clipped by 3 bases and J by 4 bases, with 13 bases between them. The CDR3 runs to 15 residues. Points from the study as a whole: On the whole, naive subsets had larger estimated richness than memory subsets had.

This TCR derives from a man younger than 35 in good health. Some clones in this sample may be carry-over from other donors' samples. The sequencing sample was made of naive CD4+ T cells from PBMCs. Noted subset: CD45RA+ positively selected. This chain uses TRBV19 with TRBJ2-1; D not certain. CDR3 sequence reads: CASSIKARRYNEQFF. The CDR3 nucleotides read TGTGCCAGTAGTATTAAAGCGCGGAGATACAATGAGCAGTTCTTC.